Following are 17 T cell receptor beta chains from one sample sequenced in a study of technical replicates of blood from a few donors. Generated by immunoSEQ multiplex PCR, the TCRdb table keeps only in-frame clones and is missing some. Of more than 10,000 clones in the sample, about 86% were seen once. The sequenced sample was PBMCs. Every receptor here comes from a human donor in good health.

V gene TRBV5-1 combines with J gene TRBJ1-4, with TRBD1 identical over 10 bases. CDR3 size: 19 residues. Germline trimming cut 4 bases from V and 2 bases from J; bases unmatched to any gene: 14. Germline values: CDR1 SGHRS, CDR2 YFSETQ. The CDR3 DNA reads TGCGCCAGCAGCCCTCAGAGGACAGGGGGTGCTACTACTAATGAAAAACTGTTTTTT. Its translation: CASSPQRTGGATTNEKLFF.

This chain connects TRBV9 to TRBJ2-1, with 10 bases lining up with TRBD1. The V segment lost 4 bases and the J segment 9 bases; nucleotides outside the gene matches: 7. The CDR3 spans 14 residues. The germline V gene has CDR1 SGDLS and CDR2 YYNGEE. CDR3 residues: CASSPRQGAGEQFF. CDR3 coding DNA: TGTGCCAGCAGCCCCCGACAGGGGGCCGGTGAGCAGTTCTTC.

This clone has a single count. CDR3 loop: CASSLAFISENNEQFF. In DNA, the CDR3 is TGCGCCAGCAGCTTGGCCTTTATTAGCGAGAACAATGAGCAGTTCTTC. The chain is built from TRBV5-1 and TRBJ2-1, with D tentatively TRBD2 (5 bases). The CDR3 sequence is 16 residues long. The V gene lost 0 bases and the J gene lost 5 bases, with 15 bases spanning the gap. Germline CDR1 SGHRS, CDR2 YFSETQ.

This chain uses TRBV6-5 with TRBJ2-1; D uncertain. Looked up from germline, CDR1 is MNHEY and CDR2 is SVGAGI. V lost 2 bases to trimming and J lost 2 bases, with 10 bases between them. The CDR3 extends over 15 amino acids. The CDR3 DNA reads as TGTGCCAGCAGTTACGCTAGTAGAGCCTACAATGAGCAGTTCTTC. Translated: CASSYASRAYNEQFF.

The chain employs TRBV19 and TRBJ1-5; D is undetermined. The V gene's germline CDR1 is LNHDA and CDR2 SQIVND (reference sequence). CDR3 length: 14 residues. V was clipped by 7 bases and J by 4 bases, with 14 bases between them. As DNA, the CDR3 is TGTGCCAGTAATTACAAGGCGGGGAATCAGCCCCAGCATTTT. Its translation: CASNYKAGNQPQHF.

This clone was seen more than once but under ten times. The CDR3 region is CAISDTEPSKNEQFF. In DNA, the CDR3 is TGTGCCATCAGTGACACCGAGCCAAGTAAGAATGAGCAGTTCTTC. The chain recombines TRBV10-3 with TRBJ2-1; D gene unclear. The CDR3 runs 15 residues. Trimming shortened V by 3 bases and J by 7 bases, and 16 bases separated the two germline ends. The germline CDR1 and CDR2 sequences are ENHRY and SYGVKD.

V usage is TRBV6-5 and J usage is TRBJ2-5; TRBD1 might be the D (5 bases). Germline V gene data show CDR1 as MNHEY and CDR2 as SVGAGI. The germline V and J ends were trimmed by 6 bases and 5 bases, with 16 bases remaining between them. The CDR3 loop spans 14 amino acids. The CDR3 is CASSPYHGAETQYF. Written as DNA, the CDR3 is TGTGCCAGCAGCCCTTACCATGGGGCGGAGACCCAGTACTTC.

The CDR3 nucleotides are TGTGCCAGCAGCTTAGGCGGAAGTCAGCCCCAGCATTTT. Amino acids: CASSLGGSQPQHF. The gene calls are TRBV11-1 and TRBJ1-5; D is unclear. The CDR3 consists of 13 residues. Germline V gene data show CDR1 as SGHAT and CDR2 as FQDESV (reference sequence). Trimming removed 1 base at V and 6 bases at J, with 7 bases between.

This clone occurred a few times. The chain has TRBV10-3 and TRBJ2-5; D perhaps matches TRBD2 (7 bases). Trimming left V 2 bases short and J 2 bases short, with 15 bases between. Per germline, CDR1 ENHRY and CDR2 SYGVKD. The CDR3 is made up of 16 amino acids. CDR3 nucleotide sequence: TGTGCCATCAGTGAGAAGGGGGGGGGCGAACAAGAGACCCAGTACTTC. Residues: CAISEKGGGEQETQYF.

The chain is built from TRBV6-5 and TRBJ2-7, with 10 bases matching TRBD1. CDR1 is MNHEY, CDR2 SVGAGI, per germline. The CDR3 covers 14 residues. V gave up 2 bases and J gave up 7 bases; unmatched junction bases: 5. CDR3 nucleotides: TGTGCCAGCAGTTACGGACAGGGGGTATCTGAGCAGTACTTC. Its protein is CASSYGQGVSEQYF.

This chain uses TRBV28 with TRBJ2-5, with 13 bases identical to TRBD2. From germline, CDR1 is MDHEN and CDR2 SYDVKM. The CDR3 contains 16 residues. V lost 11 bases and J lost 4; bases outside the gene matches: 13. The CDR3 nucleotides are TGTGCCGCCAGTGGGAGGACTAGCGGGAGTTTAGAGACCCAGTACTTC. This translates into CAASGRTSGSLETQYF.

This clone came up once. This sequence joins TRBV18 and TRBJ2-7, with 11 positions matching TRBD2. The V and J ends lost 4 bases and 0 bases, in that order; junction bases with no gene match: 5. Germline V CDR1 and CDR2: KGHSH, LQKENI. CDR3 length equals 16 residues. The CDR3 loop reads CASSLGLAGVSYEQYF. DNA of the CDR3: TGTGCCAGCTCACTCGGACTAGCGGGTGTCTCCTACGAGCAGTACTTC.

The chain's CDR3 is CASSRTSGSLGELFF. The CDR3 DNA follows: TGTGCCAGCAGTCGGACTAGCGGGAGTTTAGGGGAGCTGTTTTTT. V gene TRBV2 combines with J gene TRBJ2-2; 13 bases fit TRBD2. Germline V gene lookup returns CDR1 SNHLY and CDR2 FYNNEI. The CDR3 loop spans 15 amino acids. Trimming took 5 bases from V and 8 from J; bases not matched to a gene: 5.

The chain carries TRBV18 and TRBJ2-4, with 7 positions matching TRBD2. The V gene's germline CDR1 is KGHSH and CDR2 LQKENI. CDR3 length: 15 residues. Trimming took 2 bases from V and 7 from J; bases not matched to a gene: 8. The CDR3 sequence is CASSPGQGGWNIQYF. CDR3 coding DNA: TGTGCCAGCTCACCAGGGCAGGGAGGGTGGAACATTCAGTACTTC.

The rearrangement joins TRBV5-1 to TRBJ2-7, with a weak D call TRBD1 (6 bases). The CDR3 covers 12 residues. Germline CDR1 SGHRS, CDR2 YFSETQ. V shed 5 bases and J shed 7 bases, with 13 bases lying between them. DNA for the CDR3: TGCGCCAGCAGTCTTCTTCAGGGGGAGCAGTACTTC. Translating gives CASSLLQGEQYF.

CDR3 in amino acids: CASAMAGGSYEQYF. CDR3 nucleotide sequence: TGTGCCAGTGCGATGGCAGGGGGCTCCTACGAGCAGTACTTC. The V gene is TRBV19, the J gene TRBJ2-7, with 7 bases aligning to TRBD1. Germline values: CDR1 LNHDA, CDR2 SQIVND (reference sequence). The junction had 7 bases not matched to a gene; V was cut back by 8 bases and J by 0 bases. The CDR3 covers 14 residues.

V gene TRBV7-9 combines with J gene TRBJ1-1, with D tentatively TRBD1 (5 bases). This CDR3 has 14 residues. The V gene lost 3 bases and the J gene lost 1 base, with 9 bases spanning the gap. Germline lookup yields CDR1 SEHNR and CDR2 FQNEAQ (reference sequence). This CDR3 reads CASSLDTGNTEAFF. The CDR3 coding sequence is TGTGCCAGCAGCTTGGACACAGGGAACACTGAAGCTTTCTTT.